This section outlines one T cell receptor (beta chain) sequence together with its context. Its matching antigen is unknown. One junction end disagrees with the germline gene, perhaps due to a read error. From unsorted bulk tissue weighing roughly 17-32 mg, DNA and RNA were co-extracted. The sample comes from a study of tumor-infiltrating lymphocytes in primary liver carcinoma. Findings of the study overall: Presence in all five tumor regions was observed for only about 7-24% of top clones.

The template, around 540 ng total RNA, yielded TCR beta cDNA made with a constant-region primer. Generation of the TCR beta libraries relied on three nested multiplex PCR rounds using slightly modified ARM-PCR. For around 9 cycles apiece, the opening two PCR rounds ran with TRBV1-TRBV30 forward primers and a C-beta reverse primer. TCRdb passed the multiplex PCR reads through MiXCR, listing each CDR3 protein once. The data contain some 120,000 distinct CDR3 sequences, 50% to 70% of them singletons. The CDR3 loop spans 15 amino acids. Germline lookup yields CDR1 SGHNT and CDR2 YYREEE (reference sequence).

The sample consisted of liver tumor tissue from sampling region 1. Subset meaning: tumor region T1, superior pole. This clonotype was obtained from a woman aged 55 to 70 with primary liver carcinoma and hepatitis B virus infection. The rearrangement uses TRBV5-4 and TRBJ2-1; 9 positions match TRBD2. The CDR3 protein is CVSSLGAGGYNEQFF. Written as DNA, the CDR3 is TGTGTCAGCAGCTTGGGTGCGGGGGGGTACAATGAGCAGTTCTTC.